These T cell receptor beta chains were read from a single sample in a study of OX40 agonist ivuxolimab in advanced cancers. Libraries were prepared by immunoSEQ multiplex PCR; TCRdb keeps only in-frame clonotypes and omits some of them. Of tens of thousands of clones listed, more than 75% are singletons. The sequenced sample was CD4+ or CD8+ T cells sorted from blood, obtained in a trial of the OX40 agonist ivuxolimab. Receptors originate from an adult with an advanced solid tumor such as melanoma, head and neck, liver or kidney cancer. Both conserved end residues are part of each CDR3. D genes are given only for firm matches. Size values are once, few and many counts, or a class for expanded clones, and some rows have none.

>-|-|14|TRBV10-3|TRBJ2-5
TGTGCCATCAGTGAGCTTGGAAACCAAGAGACCCAGTACTTC
CAISELGNQETQYF
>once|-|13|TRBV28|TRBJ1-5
TGTGCCAGCAGTGAACAGGTAAATCAGCCCCAGCATTTT
CASSEQVNQPQHF
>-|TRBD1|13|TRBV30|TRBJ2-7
TGTGCCTGGAGTGAACAGGACAGGGGAAGGGAAAGGTTC
CAWSEQDRGRERF
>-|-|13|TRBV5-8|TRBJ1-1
TGTGCCAGCAGCTTGGAACAGGCGCTCGAAGCTTTCTTT
CASSLEQALEAFF
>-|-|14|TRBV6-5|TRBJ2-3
TGTGCCAGCAGTTACTCGGAGGGGGGAGATACGCAGTATTTT
CASSYSEGGDTQYF
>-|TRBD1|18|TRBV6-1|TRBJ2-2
TGTGCCAGCAGTGAAGGCGACAGGGGCGCGGCGAACACCGGGGAGCTGTTTTTT
CASSEGDRGAANTGELFF
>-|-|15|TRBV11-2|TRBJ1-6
TGTGCCAGCAGCCCGACTCGGGGGGCAAGGTCACCCCTCCACTTT
CASSPTRGARSPLHF
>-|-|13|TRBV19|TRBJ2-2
TGTGCCAGTAGGCTACGGGGGAACGGGGAGCTGTTTTTT
CASRLRGNGELFF
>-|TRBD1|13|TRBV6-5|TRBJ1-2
TGTGCCAGCAGGGTAACAGGGGAGGGTGGCTACACCTTC
CASRVTGEGGYTF
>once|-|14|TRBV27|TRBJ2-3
TGTGCCAGCAGGGTCCACGGACCCACAGATACGCAGTATTTT
CASRVHGPTDTQYF
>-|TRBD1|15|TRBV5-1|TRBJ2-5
TGCGCCAGCAGCTTGGAAGGGGGCAGAGAAGAGACCCAGTACTTC
CASSLEGGREETQYF
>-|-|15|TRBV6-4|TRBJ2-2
TGTGCCAGCAGACCGGCAGGGTTGGGCACCGGGGAGCTGTTTTTT
CASRPAGLGTGELFF
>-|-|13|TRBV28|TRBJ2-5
TGTGCCAGCAGTGCCGGGGGTCGGGAGACCCAGTACTTC
CASSAGGRETQYF
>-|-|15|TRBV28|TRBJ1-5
TGTGCCAGCATTACAGGGAGATCACTCTATCGGCCCCAGCATTTT
CASITGRSLYRPQHF
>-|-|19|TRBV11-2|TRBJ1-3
TGTGCCAGCAGCTTAGTAGTTCGGCAGCCTTCGTCCTCTGGAAACACCATATATTTT
CASSLVVRQPSSSGNTIYF
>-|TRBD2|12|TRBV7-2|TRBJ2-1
TGTGCCAGCAGCTTAGGGTCGGGGGGGCAGTTCTTC
CASSLGSGGQFF
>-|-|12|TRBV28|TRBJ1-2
TGTGCCAGCAGTACCCGCAGGGGTGGCTACACCTTC
CASSTRRGGYTF
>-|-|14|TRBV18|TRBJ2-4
TGTGCCAGCTCTCCAGCGGTAGCCAAAAACATTCAGTACTTC
CASSPAVAKNIQYF
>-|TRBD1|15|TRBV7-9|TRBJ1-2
TGTGCCAGCAGCTTCGGGGGACAGTCTAACTATGGCTACACCTTC
CASSFGGQSNYGYTF
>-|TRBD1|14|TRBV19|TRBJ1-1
TGTGCCAGTACCACTGGACAGGGAGACACTGAAGCTTTCTTT
CASTTGQGDTEAFF
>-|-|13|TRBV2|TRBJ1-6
TGTGCCTCACGAGGAACCACTAATTCACCCCTCCACTTT
CASRGTTNSPLHF
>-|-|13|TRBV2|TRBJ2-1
TGTGCCAGCACGGGGGTCCCCTACAATGAGCAGTTCTTC
CASTGVPYNEQFF
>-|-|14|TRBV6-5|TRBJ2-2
TGTGCCAGCAGACCCCACACGAACACCGGGGAGCTGTTTTTT
CASRPHTNTGELFF
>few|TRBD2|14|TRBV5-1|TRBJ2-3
TGCGCCAGCAGCCGGGGGGGATCAGTAGAAACGCAGTATTTT
CASSRGGSVETQYF
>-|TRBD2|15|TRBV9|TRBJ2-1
TGTGCCAGCAGCGTATTAGCGGGGACCTACAATGAGCAGTTCTTC
CASSVLAGTYNEQFF
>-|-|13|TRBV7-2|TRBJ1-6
TGTGCCAGCAGCTTAGCCATGGATTCACCCCTCCACTTT
CASSLAMDSPLHF
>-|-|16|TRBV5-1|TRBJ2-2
TGCGCCAGCAGCTTGGTAGCTCAGACGGGGACCGGGGAGCTGTTTTTT
CASSLVAQTGTGELFF
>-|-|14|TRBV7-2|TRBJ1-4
TGTGCCAGCAGCTTAACAGGGAATAATGAAAAACTGTTTTTT
CASSLTGNNEKLFF
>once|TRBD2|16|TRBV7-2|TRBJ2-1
TGTGCCAGCAGCTCGAGGACTAGCGGGGTTAGCAATGAGCAGTTCTTC
CASSSRTSGVSNEQFF
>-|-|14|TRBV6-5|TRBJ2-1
TGTGCCAGCAGGGGTACTAGGGGGGACAATGAGCAGTTCTTC
CASRGTRGDNEQFF
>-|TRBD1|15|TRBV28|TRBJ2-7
TGTGCCAGCAGTTCCCCGGGACAGAGATTATACGAGCAGTACTTC
CASSSPGQRLYEQYF
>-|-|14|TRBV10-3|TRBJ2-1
TGTGCCATCAGTGGAGGTCGGGGCAACAATGAGCAGTTCTTC
CAISGGRGNNEQFF
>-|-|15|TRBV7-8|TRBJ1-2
TGTGCCAGCAGCCCGACGGTCGACAGTATCTATGGCTACACCTTC
CASSPTVDSIYGYTF
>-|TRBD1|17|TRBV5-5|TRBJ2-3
TGTGCCAGCAGCTTGGCCCGGACAGGGGCAATCGCAGATACGCAGTATTTT
CASSLARTGAIADTQYF
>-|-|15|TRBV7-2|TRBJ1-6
TGTGCCAGCAGCTTAGTGGCTGTGGGTAATTCACCCCTCCACTTT
CASSLVAVGNSPLHF
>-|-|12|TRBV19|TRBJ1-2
TGTGCCACCCAGACAGTCTCCTATGGCTACACCTTC
CATQTVSYGYTF
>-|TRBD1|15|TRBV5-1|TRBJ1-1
TGCGCCAGCAGCCTAGTTACAGGGGAGAACACTGAAGCTTTCTTT
CASSLVTGENTEAFF